This TCR beta chain was identified during a study of T cells in Graves' hyperthyroidism and ophthalmopathy. Study-level information: Before any treatment, at initial diagnosis, peripheral blood was collected. Findings of the study overall: A model built on 13 V-J features separated ophthalmopathy from stable hyperthyroidism. Ophthalmopathy was model-predicted a median about 6.9 months pre-onset. Blood shared most expanded thyroid clonotypes above 0.001.

For this clonotype: The antigen remains undetermined.

Template material for amplifying TCR beta CDR3 regions consisted of RNA transcripts. RT-PCR in the first round (using the HTBI primer set) targeted the TCR CDR3. TCRdb re-called the multiplex PCR reads with MiXCR, one entry per CDR3 protein. Among fewer than 250,000 distinct CDR3 sequences listed, approximately 23% were seen once. CDR1 is MDHEN and CDR2 is SYDVKM in the germline V gene. V was pared by 3 bases and J by 7 bases, with 15 bases between. The CDR3 has 15 amino acids. The chain carries TRBV28 and TRBJ2-2, with a tentative D call TRBD1 (5 bases). The sequenced material came from blood. This receptor was identified in a middle-aged woman with Graves' ophthalmopathy. CDR3 in amino acids: CASSFQGVGIGELFF. CDR3 nucleotide sequence: TGTGCCAGCAGTTTTCAAGGGGTTGGGATCGGGGAGCTGTTTTTT.